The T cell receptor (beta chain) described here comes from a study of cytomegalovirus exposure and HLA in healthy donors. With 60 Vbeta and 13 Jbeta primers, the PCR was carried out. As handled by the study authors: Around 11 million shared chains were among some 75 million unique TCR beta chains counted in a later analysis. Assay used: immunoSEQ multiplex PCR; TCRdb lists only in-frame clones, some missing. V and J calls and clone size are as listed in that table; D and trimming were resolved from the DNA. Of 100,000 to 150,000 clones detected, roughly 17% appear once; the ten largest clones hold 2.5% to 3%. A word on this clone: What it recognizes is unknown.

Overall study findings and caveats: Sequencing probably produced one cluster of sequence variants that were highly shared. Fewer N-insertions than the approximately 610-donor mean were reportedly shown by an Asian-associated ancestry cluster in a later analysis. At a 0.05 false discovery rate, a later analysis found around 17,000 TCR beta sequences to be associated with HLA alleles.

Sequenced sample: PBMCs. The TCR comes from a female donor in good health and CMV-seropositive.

CDR3 loop: CASRDRGRGNTEAFF. The CDR3 DNA reads as TGTGCCAGCAGGGACAGGGGGAGGGGGAACACTGAAGCTTTCTTT. The gene calls are TRBV6-1 and TRBJ1-1; TRBD1 matches at 10 bases. The CDR3 contains 15 residues. The V gene's germline CDR1 is MNHNS and CDR2 SASEGT. The V segment lost 6 bases and the J segment 1 base; nucleotides outside the gene matches: 5.